This T cell receptor beta chain stems from a study of blood T cell repertoires in COVID-19. How the authors handled the data: Cell counts per sample came from amplifying reference gene primers. Profiled with immunoSEQ multiplex PCR; TCRdb holds only in-frame clones, not every one. V and J calls and clone size are those listed in that table; D and trimming were worked out from the DNA. The sample records approximately 300,000 clones, roughly 86% being singletons. Individuals aged roughly 18 to 100 years were recruited from 24 US areas. This CDR3 is built from 15 residues. Trimming shortened V by 5 bases and J by 5 bases, and 18 bases separated the two germline ends. Germline CDR1 reads MNHEY; CDR2 reads SMNVEV (reference sequence).

This TCR was sampled from a woman aged 25 to 39 who had recovered from COVID-19. Sequenced sample: PBMCs or T cells enriched from blood (not recorded which). V and J are TRBV27 and TRBJ1-1; D gene uncertain. Here the CDR3 reads CASSPGITFGTEAFF. The DNA of the CDR3 is TGTGCCAGCAGTCCGGGGATCACTTTCGGGACTGAAGCTTTCTTT.